The present T cell receptor (beta chain) was sequenced within a study of T cells in Graves' hyperthyroidism and ophthalmopathy. Note on this clonotype: The antigen is unknown.

V shed 6 bases and J 4 bases; nucleotides not matched to a gene: 9. CDR1 is MNHEY, CDR2 SMNVEV, per germline (reference sequence). The CDR3 runs to 15 residues. Study results and limitations: A model built on 13 V-J features separated ophthalmopathy from stable hyperthyroidism. Most clonotypes expanded in thyroid above 0.001 were likewise present in blood.

Amplification of TCR beta CDR3 regions was performed using RNA transcripts as template. TCR CDR3 underwent first-round RT-PCR with the HTBI primer set. TCRdb reanalysed the multiplex PCR reads using MiXCR and keeps one entry per CDR3 protein. The table lists 550,000 to 600,000 distinct CDR3 sequences, more than 13% of them singletons, with roughly 7.1% in the top ten. Disease duration was under 3 months in the ophthalmopathy patients, who also had a Clinical Activity Score of at least 3 and a NOSPECS grade of at least 4. From approximately 9.3 ml of fresh peripheral blood, PBMCs were isolated. This receptor was identified in a woman between 18 and 29 years old with Graves' ophthalmopathy. The chain carries TRBV27 and TRBJ1-5, with 7 nucleotides matching TRBD1. Sequenced input: blood. The CDR3 DNA reads as TGTGCCAGCAGGTCAGGGGGGGGTAGGAATCAGCCCCAGCATTTT. It yields the protein CASRSGGGRNQPQHF.